The 32 T cell receptor beta chains below all came from one sample that was sequenced in a study of shared clonotypes between healthy human individuals. TCRdb keeps only in-frame clones here, not all; method: immunoSEQ multiplex PCR. The sample has around 1.6 million clones, around 98% seen once; the top ten hold approximately 0.45%. Sample: naive CD4+ T cells sorted from blood. Subset specified: CD45RA+ positively selected. These receptors came from a man aged 25 to 40 in good health.

V gene TRBV7-2 combines with J gene TRBJ1-3; 7 bases map to TRBD1. The germline CDR1 and CDR2 sequences are SGHTA and FQGNSA. This CDR3 spans 12 amino acids. After removal of 8 bases from V and 11 bases from J, the junction contained 9 bases not matched to a gene. Here the CDR3 DNA reads TGTGCCAGCCTCACAGGGGTTGGGTCCATATATTTT. Its translation is CASLTGVGSIYF.

The chain employs TRBV5-1 and TRBJ2-5; 10 bases are shared with TRBD2. This CDR3 has 17 residues. CDR1 SGHRS and CDR2 YFSETQ come from the germline V gene. V shed 1 base and J 2 bases; nucleotides not matched to a gene: 8. CDR3 nucleotide sequence: TGCGCCAGCAGCTTGCCTAGCGGGAGAGCTCGGCAAGAGACCCAGTACTTC. Translation gives CASSLPSGRARQETQYF.

This clone was detected once. The CDR3 coding sequence is TGCGCCAGCAGTCGATTGGGCCCCCCCACGGCAGATACGCAGTATTTT. Translating gives CASSRLGPPTADTQYF. V and J are TRBV4-3 and TRBJ2-3, with unresolved D. V was trimmed by 6 bases and J by 4 bases, leaving 20 bases between them. The germline gives CDR1 LGHNA, CDR2 YSLEER. CDR3 length equals 16 residues.

Comment on this clone: The same CDR3 is also encoded by other DNA sequences in this sample. The chain is built from TRBV28 and TRBJ2-2, with a possible D match to TRBD2 (6 bases). Trimming removed 6 bases at V and 5 bases at J, with 10 bases between. The CDR3 sequence is 13 residues long. From germline, CDR1 is MDHEN and CDR2 SYDVKM. CDR3 region: CASSSRGTGELFF. In DNA form, the CDR3 reads TGTGCCAGCAGCTCCCGGGGGACCGGGGAGCTGTTTTTT. Variable domain in full (rest from reference TRBV28 and TRBJ2-2): DVKVTQSSRYLVKRTGEKVFLECVQDMDHENMFWYRQDPGLGLRLIYFSYDVKMKEKGDIPEGYSVSREKKERFSLILESASTNQTSMYLCASSSRGTGELFFGEGSRLTVL.

The V gene is TRBV28, the J gene TRBJ2-5, with D perhaps TRBD1 (7 bases). Per germline, CDR1 MDHEN and CDR2 SYDVKM. V was cut by 5 bases and J by 4 bases, with 17 bases left in between. The CDR3 spans 15 residues. CDR3 in amino acids: CASSHRGHGGETQYF. CDR3 in DNA: TGTGCCAGCAGTCACAGGGGTCACGGGGGAGAGACCCAGTACTTC. The variable domain in full, completed from reference TRBV28 and TRBJ2-5, reads DVKVTQSSRYLVKRTGEKVFLECVQDMDHENMFWYRQDPGLGLRLIYFSYDVKMKEKGDIPEGYSVSREKKERFSLILESASTNQTSMYLCASSHRGHGGETQYFGPGTRLLVL.

As for this clone: Other nucleotide sequences from this sample produce the same CDR3. The chain has TRBV27 and TRBJ1-5; D possibly corresponds to TRBD1 (5 bases). CDR1 and CDR2 (germline): MNHEY, SMNVEV (reference sequence). The CDR3 runs to 14 residues. V lost 0 bases, J lost 2 bases, and 5 bases lay in between. Here the CDR3 DNA reads TGTGCCAGCAGTTTATCGACAGGCAATCAGCCCCAGCATTTT. It translates to CASSLSTGNQPQHF.

This chain joins TRBV2 and TRBJ1-4; 7 bases fit TRBD1. The trim removed 5 bases at V and 5 bases at J, leaving 8 bases unmatched. The germline V gene encodes CDR1 SNHLY and CDR2 FYNNEI. The CDR3 runs to 15 residues. This CDR3 reads CASSPRDRANEKLFF. Written as DNA, the CDR3 is TGTGCCAGCAGTCCCAGGGACAGAGCAAATGAAAAACTGTTTTTT.

This chain links TRBV5-1 with TRBJ2-5; the match to TRBD2 covers 13 bases. This CDR3 is 16 amino acids long. Germline loops: CDR1 SGHRS, CDR2 YFSETQ. V was clipped by 2 bases and J by 4 bases; unmatched bases: 5. The CDR3 coding sequence is TGCGCCAGCAGCTTATTACTAGCGGGAGGGGGAGAGACCCAGTACTTC. Translation: CASSLLLAGGGETQYF. The entire variable domain, with the rest obtained from reference TRBV5-1 and TRBJ2-5, is as follows: KAGVTQTPRYLIKTRGQQVTLSCSPISGHRSVSWYQQTPGQGLQFLFEYFSETQRNKGNFPGRFSGRQFSNSRSEMNVSTLELGDSALYLCASSLLLAGGGETQYFGPGTRLLVL.

V and J are TRBV7-9 and TRBJ1-4, with TRBD1 matching 8 bases. Germline CDR1 SEHNR, CDR2 FQNEAQ (reference sequence). Losses at the gene ends were 5 bases for V and 2 bases for J; bases not matched to a gene: 16. The CDR3 totals 19 residues. The CDR3 reads CASSLPRQGNWKTNEKLFF. The DNA for the CDR3 is TGTGCCAGCAGCCTACCACGACAGGGGAATTGGAAGACTAATGAAAAACTGTTTTTT.

This chain joins TRBV19 and TRBJ1-5, with D hard to call. Between the trimmed V and J ends, which lost 6 bases and 2 bases, there was a span of 8 bases. The CDR3 consists of 13 residues. The germline V gene encodes CDR1 LNHDA and CDR2 SQIVND (reference sequence). The CDR3 bases are TGTGCCAGTAGCCAGCGGGGCAATCAGCCCCAGCATTTT. Amino acids: CASSQRGNQPQHF. Supplemented by reference TRBV19 and TRBJ1-5, the full variable domain reads DGGITQSPKYLFRKEGQNVTLSCEQNLNHDAMYWYRQDPGQGLRLIYYSQIVNDFQKGDIAEGYSVSREKKESFPLTVTSAQKNPTAFYLCASSQRGNQPQHFGDGTRLSIL.

This chain uses TRBV2 with TRBJ2-5; D possibly corresponds to TRBD1 (7 bases). V was shortened by 7 bases and J by 10 bases, with 22 bases between the two germline ends. The germline V gene has CDR1 SNHLY and CDR2 FYNNEI. The CDR3 is 14 amino acids. The DNA for the CDR3 is TGTGCCAGCATCCGGGACAGCGGGTTGGGGGACCAGTACTTC. Translated: CASIRDSGLGDQYF. Looking up the rest from reference TRBV2 and TRBJ2-5 gives the full variable domain: EPEVTQTPSHQVTQMGQEVILRCVPISNHLYFYWYRQILGQKVEFLVSFYNNEISEKSEIFDDQFSVERPDGSNFTLKIRSTKLEDSAMYFCASIRDSGLGDQYFGPGTRLLVL.

V usage is TRBV7-9 and J usage is TRBJ1-4, with 7 bases that match TRBD1. V was clipped by 5 bases and J by 5 bases; unmatched bases: 8. CDR1 SEHNR and CDR2 FQNEAQ come from the germline V gene (reference sequence). This CDR3 contains 15 residues. The CDR3 region has the DNA TGTGCCAGCAGCCCAGGGACAGCAAACAATGAAAAACTGTTTTTT. Protein sequence: CASSPGTANNEKLFF. Full variable domain (remainder filled in from reference TRBV7-9 and TRBJ1-4): DTGVSQNPRHKITKRGQNVTFRCDPISEHNRLYWYRQTLGQGPEFLTYFQNEAQLEKSRLLSDRFSAERPKGSFSTLEIQRTEQGDSAMYLCASSPGTANNEKLFFGSGTQLSVL.

The genes are TRBV5-6 and TRBJ2-1; D possibly corresponds to TRBD1 (6 bases). This CDR3 has 19 residues. Germline CDR1 reads SGHDT; CDR2 reads YYEEEE. V was trimmed by 6 bases and J by 0 bases, leaving 25 bases between them. This CDR3 reads CASTPFSLGQLSSYNEQFF. In nucleotides, the CDR3 is TGTGCCAGCACCCCATTTTCCCTAGGACAGCTGAGCTCCTACAATGAGCAGTTCTTC.

V and J are TRBV15 and TRBJ2-1; TRBD2 is a possible D gene (6 bases). The CDR3 contains 15 residues. Trimming shortened V by 4 bases and J by 6 bases, and 16 bases separated the two germline ends. The germline gives CDR1 LNHNV, CDR2 YYDKDF (reference sequence). This CDR3 reads CATSTSVGLPNEQFF. The CDR3 nucleotides are TGTGCCACCAGCACTAGCGTGGGCCTTCCCAATGAGCAGTTCTTC.

This clone was counted a single time. The chain employs TRBV5-1 and TRBJ2-5; D unresolved. The length of the CDR3 is 17 residues. Germline V CDR1 and CDR2: SGHRS, YFSETQ. Trimming stripped 2 bases from V and 1 base from J, with 18 bases between. The CDR3, as DNA: TGCGCCAGCAGCTTCCCGGAACGCCAAGGGATCCAAGAGACCCAGTACTTC. The encoded protein is CASSFPERQGIQETQYF.

The chain links TRBV25-1 to TRBJ1-3; unclear D gene. The germline V and J ends were trimmed by 3 bases and 4 bases, with 10 bases remaining between them. Looked up from germline, CDR1 is MGHDK and CDR2 is SYGVNS. The CDR3 spans 14 residues. The CDR3 loop is CASSDPDLGNTIYF. CDR3 bases: TGTGCCAGCAGTGACCCGGACTTGGGAAACACCATATATTTT. Using reference TRBV25-1 and TRBJ1-3 for the parts outside the CDR3, the full variable domain is EADIYQTPRYLVIGTGKKITLECSQTMGHDKMYWYQQDPGMELHLIHYSYGVNSTEKGDLSSESTVSRIRTEHFPLTLESARPSHTSQYLCASSDPDLGNTIYFGEGSWLTVV.

The chain employs TRBV27 and TRBJ2-3; the match to TRBD2 covers 14 bases. Per germline, CDR1 MNHEY and CDR2 SMNVEV (reference sequence). The CDR3 loop spans 16 amino acids. The ends lost 4 bases at V and 4 bases at J; junction bases unmatched: 4. For the CDR3, the DNA is TGTGCCAGCAGTTCACGACTAGCGGGAGGGGCAGATACGCAGTATTTT. Translation gives CASSSRLAGGADTQYF.

This CDR3 reads CASSSRTGANVLTF. Here the CDR3 DNA reads TGTGCCAGCAGCTCACGAACTGGGGCCAACGTCCTGACTTTC. This chain joins TRBV5-4 and TRBJ2-6; D unresolved. The V gene's germline CDR1 is SGHNT and CDR2 YYREEE (reference sequence). Trimming left V 3 bases short and J 2 bases short, with 6 bases between. The CDR3 has 14 residues.

J is TRBJ2-5 and V is TRBV5-1, with D possibly TRBD2 on 5 matching bases. From germline, CDR1 is SGHRS and CDR2 YFSETQ. This CDR3 spans 14 amino acids. V lost 0 bases, J lost 4 bases, and 10 bases lay in between. The CDR3 bases are TGCGCCAGCAGCTTGGCACAAGAGGGAGAGACCCAGTACTTC. This gives the protein CASSLAQEGETQYF.

The chain combines TRBV7-9 with TRBJ2-4, with 8 nucleotides matching TRBD1. Germline loops: CDR1 SEHNR, CDR2 FQNEAQ (reference sequence). V dropped 5 bases and J dropped 6; count of bases not matched to a gene: 12. The CDR3 covers 16 residues. In DNA, the CDR3 is TGTGCCAGCAGCCTCGAAGGGGGGACAGGCGGAAACATTCAGTACTTC. Its protein product is CASSLEGGTGGNIQYF. The full variable domain, with the rest looked up from reference TRBV7-9 and TRBJ2-4, is DTGVSQNPRHKITKRGQNVTFRCDPISEHNRLYWYRQTLGQGPEFLTYFQNEAQLEKSRLLSDRFSAERPKGSFSTLEIQRTEQGDSAMYLCASSLEGGTGGNIQYFGAGTRLSVL.

The chain recombines TRBV18 with TRBJ2-4; D tentatively reads TRBD1 or TRBD2 (5 bases each). V gave up 2 bases and J gave up 6 bases, with 20 bases separating them. The CDR3 spans 17 residues. Germline V CDR1 and CDR2: KGHSH, LQKENI. CDR3 amino acids: CASSPEGLNLLRNIQYF. The CDR3 coding sequence is TGTGCCAGCTCACCAGAGGGGCTGAACTTATTGCGAAACATTCAGTACTTC.

This clone was seen a single time. Other DNA sequences in the same sample also yield this CDR3. The chain couples TRBV30 to TRBJ2-7; the match to TRBD2 covers 7 bases. Germline CDR1 and CDR2: GTSNPN and SVGIG (reference sequence). CDR3 size: 14 residues. The ends lost 0 bases at V and 0 bases at J; junction bases unmatched: 2. DNA for the CDR3: TGTGCCTGGAGTGTGGGAGGGAGCTCCTACGAGCAGTACTTC. It codes for CAWSVGGSSYEQYF. The whole variable domain, remainder taken from reference TRBV30 and TRBJ2-7, is SQTIHQWPATLVQPVGSPLSLECTVEGTSNPNLYWYRQAAGRGLQLLFYSVGIGQISSEVPQNLSASRPQDRQFILSSKKLLLSDSGFYLCAWSVGGSSYEQYFGPGTRLTVT.

The chain links TRBV5-1 to TRBJ1-2, with 7 positions matching TRBD1. Germline trimming cut 2 bases from V and 2 bases from J; bases unmatched to any gene: 9. Germline V gives CDR1 SGHRS, CDR2 YFSETQ. This CDR3 spans 16 amino acids. CDR3 sequence (DNA): TGCGCCAGCAGCTTTGACAGGGCCCTTCTAAACTATGGCTACACCTTC. Residues: CASSFDRALLNYGYTF.

The CDR3 DNA reads as TGTGCCAGCAGTGAACTAGCGGGAGGGAGGCTTAATGAGCAGTTCTTC. The encoded protein is CASSELAGGRLNEQFF. The rearrangement joins TRBV2 to TRBJ2-1, with 12 nucleotides matching TRBD2. From germline, CDR1 is SNHLY and CDR2 FYNNEI. With 2 bases clipped from V and 7 bases from J, the junction kept 6 bases outside the gene matches. The CDR3 length is 16 residues.

The chain is built from TRBV9 and TRBJ1-1; D is uncertain. The CDR3 runs to 15 residues. V was trimmed by 3 bases and J by 1 base, leaving 13 bases between them. In germline, CDR1 is SGDLS, CDR2 YYNGEE. The CDR3 protein is CASSAFPRRNTEAFF. As DNA, the CDR3 is TGTGCCAGCAGCGCCTTTCCACGCAGGAACACTGAAGCTTTCTTT. The variable domain in full, completed from reference TRBV9 and TRBJ1-1, reads DSGVTQTPKHLITATGQRVTLRCSPRSGDLSVYWYQQSLDQGLQFLIQYYNGEERAKGNILERFSAQQFPDLHSELNLSSLELGDSALYFCASSAFPRRNTEAFFGQGTRLTVV.

The chain recombines TRBV7-2 with TRBJ1-2, with 7 bases lining up with TRBD1. Per germline, CDR1 SGHTA and CDR2 FQGNSA. The CDR3 runs 18 residues. The ends lost 2 bases at V and 0 bases at J; junction bases unmatched: 12. CDR3 region: CASSLQTRQGYANYGYTF. CDR3 in DNA: TGTGCCAGCAGCTTACAGACGAGACAGGGATATGCTAACTATGGCTACACCTTC.

The V gene is TRBV7-2, the J gene TRBJ2-2; D might be TRBD2 (5 bases). CDR1 is SGHTA, CDR2 FQGNSA, per germline. V shed 1 base and J shed 5 bases, with 11 bases lying between them. The CDR3 is 15 amino acids. The CDR3 nucleotides are TGTGCCAGCAGCTTAGACCCGGGAATAACCGGGGAGCTGTTTTTT. Its protein product is CASSLDPGITGELFF.

The rearrangement joins TRBV30 to TRBJ1-1; D not certain. V was trimmed by 4 bases and J by 1 base, leaving 10 bases between them. The CDR3 extends over 13 amino acids. Germline V gene sequence: CDR1 GTSNPN, CDR2 SVGIG (reference sequence). CDR3 nucleotide sequence: TGTGCCTGGACGGTCATCGCGAACACTGAAGCTTTCTTT. Amino acids: CAWTVIANTEAFF.

J is TRBJ1-2 and V is TRBV5-4; 10 bases match TRBD1. This CDR3 is built from 15 residues. V lost 4 bases to trimming and J lost 5 bases; unmatched junction nucleotides: 8. Germline CDR1 reads SGHNT; CDR2 reads YYREEE (reference sequence). The chain's CDR3 is CASSMNGQGVYGYTF. Here the CDR3 DNA reads TGTGCCAGCAGCATGAACGGACAGGGGGTGTATGGCTACACCTTC.

This clone occurred once. The CDR3 sequence: CASSIMWAGSQETQYF. CDR3 nucleotide sequence: TGTGCCAGTAGTATAATGTGGGCGGGCTCCCAAGAGACCCAGTACTTC. This sequence joins TRBV19 and TRBJ2-5; a possible D gene is TRBD2 (5 bases). The CDR3 extends over 16 amino acids. V lost 2 bases and J lost 1, with 14 bases in between. Germline V gene lookup returns CDR1 LNHDA and CDR2 SQIVND (reference sequence).

This chain uses TRBV10-1 with TRBJ2-7; TRBD2 agrees at 10 bases. The CDR3 sequence is 13 residues long. Germline V gene sequence: CDR1 WNHNN, CDR2 SYGVQD (reference sequence). The trim removed 9 bases at V and 6 bases at J, leaving 8 bases unmatched. As DNA, the CDR3 is TGCGCCAGTAGCGGGAGGATCATAGGCGAGCAGTACTTC. This gives the protein CASSGRIIGEQYF.

This chain uses TRBV19 with TRBJ2-1; weak D call: TRBD2 (5 bases). The germline V gene has CDR1 LNHDA and CDR2 SQIVND (reference sequence). The V end was cut by 9 bases, the J end by 6 bases, with 15 bases between. The CDR3 length is 13 residues. The CDR3: CASGRVVPNEQFF. As DNA, the CDR3 is TGTGCCAGCGGGCGGGTGGTACCCAATGAGCAGTTCTTC.